The 21 T cell receptor beta chains in this list originate from one sample, sequenced in a study of TIL therapy for anti-PD-1-resistant metastatic lung cancer. Time point denoted: pre-treatment sample, taken before nivolumab and TIL therapy. Sequencing used immunoSEQ v3. TCRdb's table, derived via immunoSEQ multiplex PCR, lists solely in-frame clones and lacks some. The sample records around 33,000 clones, 60% to 80% being singletons. Specimen: blood, collected at baseline. The source of these receptors is a woman between 30 and 79 years old with non-small cell lung cancer.

The J gene is TRBJ2-3, the V gene TRBV4-2; D unresolved. Between the trimmed V and J ends, which lost 1 base and 1 base, there was a span of 12 bases. The CDR3 is 16 amino acids. Germline V gives CDR1 LGHNA, CDR2 YNFKEQ. The CDR3 region has the DNA TGTGCCAGCAGCCAAGGCTCGGGCGGAGGCACAGATACGCAGTATTTT. Amino acids: CASSQGSGGGTDTQYF.

The CDR3 is CSVEVGEFEQYF. In DNA form, the CDR3 reads TGCAGCGTTGAGGTTGGGGAGTTCGAGCAGTACTTC. This chain links TRBV29-1 with TRBJ2-7, with D possibly being TRBD2 (5 bases). The CDR3 sequence is 12 residues long. Germline CDR1 and CDR2: SQVTM and ANQGSEA. V was trimmed by 3 bases and J by 6 bases, leaving 12 bases between them.

V usage is TRBV29-1 and J usage is TRBJ1-2; D is uncertain. Germline lookup yields CDR1 SQVTM and CDR2 ANQGSEA. V lost 3 bases and J lost 8, with 13 bases in between. This CDR3 spans 12 amino acids. CDR3 bases: TGCAGCGTTGAGAGGCCCCCAGGAGGCTACACCTTC. Translated: CSVERPPGGYTF. The variable domain in full, completed from reference TRBV29-1 and TRBJ1-2, reads SAVISQKPSRDICQRGTSLTIQCQVDSQVTMMFWYRQQPGQSLTLIATANQGSEATYESGFVIDKFPISRPNLTFSTLTVSNMSPEDSSIYLCSVERPPGGYTFGSGTRLTVV.

This chain links TRBV7-2 with TRBJ1-2; unclear D gene. V was pared by 1 base and J by 4 bases, with 10 bases between. The CDR3 length is 14 residues. The germline V gene encodes CDR1 SGHTA and CDR2 FQGNSA. CDR3 protein: CASSLDLGSYGYTF. For the CDR3, the DNA is TGTGCCAGCAGCTTAGATCTAGGTAGCTATGGCTACACCTTC. Complete variable domain (other parts from reference TRBV7-2 and TRBJ1-2): GAGVSQSPSNKVTEKGKDVELRCDPISGHTALYWYRQSLGQGLEFLIYFQGNSAPDKSGLPSDRFSAERTGGSVSTLTIQRTQQEDSAVYLCASSLDLGSYGYTFGSGTRLTVV.

The genes are TRBV20-1 and TRBJ2-5; D not certain. Germline loops: CDR1 DFQATT, CDR2 SNEGSKA (reference sequence). Trimming removed 3 bases at V and 1 base at J, with 3 bases between. The CDR3 runs 11 residues. CDR3 sequence: CSASSQETQYF. CDR3 nucleotide sequence: TGCAGTGCTAGTTCCCAAGAGACCCAGTACTTC.

The sample holds a few counts of this clone. The chain links TRBV18 to TRBJ1-2; TRBD1 agrees at 8 bases. This CDR3 region has 13 residues. Trimming at V came to 6 bases and at J to 6 bases, leaving 6 bases not matched to a gene. Looked up from germline, CDR1 is KGHSH and CDR2 is LQKENI. CDR3 coding DNA: TGTGCCAGCTCGCTGGACAGGGAACATGGCTACACCTTC. Translation gives CASSLDREHGYTF.

This rearrangement joins TRBV5-1 to TRBJ2-3; 8 bases align to TRBD2. The germline CDR1 and CDR2 sequences are SGHRS and YFSETQ. The trim removed 4 bases at V and 5 bases at J, leaving 9 bases unmatched. This CDR3 has 15 residues. CDR3 bases: TGCGCCAGCAGCGCCGGCGGCCTAGCGGGAGATACGCAGTATTTT. The encoded protein is CASSAGGLAGDTQYF.

The table lists this clone with a few counts. The chain combines TRBV2 with TRBJ2-1, with D hard to call. Germline-derived CDR1 and CDR2 are SNHLY and FYNNEI. The CDR3 extends over 13 amino acids. Trimming cost V 8 bases and J 7 bases, with 15 bases left between them. In nucleotides, the CDR3 is TGTGCCAGCTCCCAGGAGTGGGGTAATGAGCAGTTCTTC. It encodes CASSQEWGNEQFF.

The chain employs TRBV10-2 and TRBJ2-1; no definite D call. From germline, CDR1 is WSHSY and CDR2 SAAADI. The CDR3 has 13 amino acids. Trimming stripped 3 bases from V and 7 bases from J, with 10 bases between. CDR3 loop: CASSEASSNEQFF. DNA for the CDR3: TGCGCCAGCAGTGAAGCTTCTTCGAATGAGCAGTTCTTC.

The rearrangement uses TRBV7-9 and TRBJ1-2; 11 nucleotides align to TRBD1. The CDR3 is 16 residues long. J lost 4 bases, V lost 4 bases, and 8 bases had no gene match. CDR1 and CDR2 (germline): SEHNR, FQNEAQ (reference sequence). CDR3 coding DNA: TGTGCCAGCAGCTCACAAGCCGGGACAGGGGGCTATGGCTACACCTTC. Its translation: CASSSQAGTGGYGYTF.

The J gene is TRBJ2-2, the V gene TRBV30; 7 bases fit TRBD1. The length of the CDR3 is 15 residues. V lost 3 bases, J lost 1 base, and 5 bases stayed unmatched. Germline V gene data show CDR1 as GTSNPN and CDR2 as SVGIG (reference sequence). The CDR3 loop reads CAWSGTAMNTGELFF. The CDR3 nucleotides read TGTGCCTGGAGCGGGACAGCCATGAACACCGGGGAGCTGTTTTTT.

This sequence joins TRBV15 and TRBJ1-2; a possible D gene is TRBD1 (5 bases). The CDR3 is made up of 14 amino acids. Trimming left V 0 bases short and J 4 bases short, with 9 bases between. Germline CDR1 is LNHNV and CDR2 is YYDKDF (reference sequence). For the CDR3, the DNA is TGTGCCACCAGCAGAGAGCGGGGGTCCTATGGCTACACCTTC. Amino acids: CATSRERGSYGYTF.

The rearrangement joins TRBV25-1 to TRBJ2-1; D unresolved. The V and J ends lost 4 bases and 0 bases respectively, with 10 bases between them. The V gene's germline CDR1 is MGHDK and CDR2 SYGVNS. The CDR3 loop spans 15 amino acids. The CDR3 DNA reads TGTGCCAGCAGTGCGGGCTGGAGCTCCTACAATGAGCAGTTCTTC. Amino acids: CASSAGWSSYNEQFF.

This sequence joins TRBV6-1 and TRBJ1-1, with D maybe TRBD1 (5 bases). Per the germline V gene, CDR1 is MNHNS and CDR2 is SASEGT. V lost 8 bases to trimming and J lost 4 bases, with 14 bases between them. The CDR3 runs 13 residues. The CDR3 is CASLGPGGTEAFF. The CDR3 DNA sequence: TGTGCCAGCCTCGGCCCTGGGGGCACTGAAGCTTTCTTT.

The V and J genes are TRBV4-1 and TRBJ2-7; a possible D gene is TRBD1 (5 bases). The V gene lost 4 bases and the J gene lost 4 bases, with 14 bases spanning the gap. CDR3 length: 14 amino acids. Germline assignment: CDR1 MGHRA and CDR2 YSYEKL. The chain's CDR3 is CASSLQTPGYEQYF. The CDR3 nucleotides read TGCGCCAGCAGCCTACAGACCCCAGGGTACGAGCAGTACTTC.

J is TRBJ1-1 and V is TRBV14; 12 nucleotides align to TRBD1. The trim removed 3 bases at V and 1 base at J, leaving 3 bases unmatched. CDR3 length: 16 residues. CDR1 and CDR2 from the germline V gene are SGHDN and FVKESK. CDR3 in DNA: TGTGCCAGCAGCCAGCCGGGACAGGGGGCGAACACTGAAGCTTTCTTT. Its protein product is CASSQPGQGANTEAFF.

V and J are TRBV15 and TRBJ2-7, with D unresolved. There are 13 residues in the CDR3. Germline CDR1 LNHNV, CDR2 YYDKDF (reference sequence). V lost 0 bases and J 7 bases, leaving 10 bases between the germline ends. The CDR3 DNA reads as TGTGCCACCAGCAGAGATTTTGCGATGGAGCAGTACTTC. Residues: CATSRDFAMEQYF.

This sequence joins TRBV27 and TRBJ2-7; tentatively, D is TRBD1 or TRBD2 (5 bases each). Looked up from germline, CDR1 is MNHEY and CDR2 is SMNVEV (reference sequence). The CDR3 has 16 amino acids. V lost 5 bases and J 4 bases, leaving 21 bases between the germline ends. The CDR3 here is CASSLAIGRDGYEQYF. The CDR3 nucleotides read TGTGCCAGCAGTCTTGCCATCGGCCGGGACGGTTACGAGCAGTACTTC.

This clone was seen a few times. The rearrangement links TRBV10-3 to TRBJ1-2; D not certain. Germline-derived CDR1 and CDR2 are ENHRY and SYGVKD. CDR3 size: 14 residues. Between the trimmed V and J ends, which lost 6 bases and 2 bases, there was a span of 13 bases. This CDR3 is CAIRPGTWNYGYTF. The CDR3 DNA reads TGTGCCATCAGACCGGGCACTTGGAACTATGGCTACACCTTC.

The V gene is TRBV6-6, the J gene TRBJ1-1, with TRBD1 as a possible D gene (5 bases). Germline-derived CDR1 and CDR2 are MNHNY and SVGAGI (reference sequence). Between the trimmed V and J ends, which lost 5 bases and 6 bases, there was a span of 7 bases. This CDR3 is built from 11 residues. CDR3 sequence reads: CASSRGAEAFF. The DNA for the CDR3 is TGTGCCAGCAGTAGAGGGGCTGAAGCTTTCTTT.

The chain combines TRBV25-1 with TRBJ2-3; TRBD1 or TRBD2 may be the D gene (6 bases each). In germline, CDR1 is MGHDK, CDR2 SYGVNS. The CDR3 is 15 residues long. Trimming pared 3 bases from V and 2 bases from J, leaving 12 bases between. The CDR3 DNA is TGTGCCAGCAGTGACACGAGGGGGGACACAGATACGCAGTATTTT. Translating gives CASSDTRGDTDTQYF.